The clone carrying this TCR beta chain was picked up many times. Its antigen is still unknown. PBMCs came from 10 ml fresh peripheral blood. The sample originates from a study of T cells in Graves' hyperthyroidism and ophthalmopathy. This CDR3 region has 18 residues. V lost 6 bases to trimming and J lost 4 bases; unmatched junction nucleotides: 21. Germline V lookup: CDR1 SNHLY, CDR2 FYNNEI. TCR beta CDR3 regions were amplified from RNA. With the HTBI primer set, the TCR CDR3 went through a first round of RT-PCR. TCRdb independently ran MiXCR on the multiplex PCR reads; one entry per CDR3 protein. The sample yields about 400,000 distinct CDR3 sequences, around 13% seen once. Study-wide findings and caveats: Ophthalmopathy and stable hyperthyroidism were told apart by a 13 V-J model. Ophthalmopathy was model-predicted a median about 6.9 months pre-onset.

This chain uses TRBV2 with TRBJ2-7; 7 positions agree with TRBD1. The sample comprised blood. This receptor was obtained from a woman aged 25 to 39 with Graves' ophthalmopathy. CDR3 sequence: CASSVGQPPFAPGYEQYF. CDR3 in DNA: TGTGCCAGCAGCGTGGGACAGCCTCCTTTCGCTCCGGGGTACGAGCAGTACTTC.